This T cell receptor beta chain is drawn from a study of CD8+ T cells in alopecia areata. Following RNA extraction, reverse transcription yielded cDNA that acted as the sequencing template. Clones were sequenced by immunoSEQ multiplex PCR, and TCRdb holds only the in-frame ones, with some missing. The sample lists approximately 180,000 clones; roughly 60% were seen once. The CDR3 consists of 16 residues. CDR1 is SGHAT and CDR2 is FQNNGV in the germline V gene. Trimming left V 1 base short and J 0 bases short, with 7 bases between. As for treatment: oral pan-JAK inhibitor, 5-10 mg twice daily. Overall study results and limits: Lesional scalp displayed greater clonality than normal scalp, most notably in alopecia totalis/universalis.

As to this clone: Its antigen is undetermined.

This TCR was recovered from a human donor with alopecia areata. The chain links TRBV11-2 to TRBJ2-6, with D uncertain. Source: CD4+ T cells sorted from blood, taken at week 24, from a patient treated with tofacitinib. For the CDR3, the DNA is TGTGCCAGCAGCTTAGGGCGGATCTCTGGGGCCAACGTCCTGACTTTC. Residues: CASSLGRISGANVLTF.